This TCR beta chain was obtained from a study of blood T cells in healthy people across ages. V lost 1 base to trimming and J lost 1 base, with 8 bases between them. The CDR3 consists of 15 residues. CDR1 is SEHNR and CDR2 is FQNEAQ in the germline V gene (reference sequence). Primed by a sample-barcoded 5' primer and a J-beta primer mix, a second PCR proceeded for about 7 to 11 cycles. TCRdb analysed the 5' RACE reads with MiXCR anew, one entry per CDR3 protein. Of 800,000 or so distinct CDR3 sequences listed, 25% are singletons. This clonotype has only one observation. The same data also contributed to another study, on T cells of mothers and their children. From that report: A few healthy Caucasian mothers, along with their six children, were the donors.

What was sequenced was blood. This TCR came from a boy aged 5-17 years in good health. The gene calls are TRBV7-9 and TRBJ1-3; D remains unclear. The CDR3 DNA reads as TGTGCCAGCAGCTTAGTGCCAAAATCTGGAAACACCATATATTTT. Its protein product is CASSLVPKSGNTIYF.